This T cell receptor beta chain came from a study of blood T cell repertoires in COVID-19. About the study: The United States, Italy and Spain supplied acute and convalescent COVID-19 samples. From T cells, B-cell-depleted T cells, or PBMCs came the material, which was cDNA or gDNA.

V was pared by 3 bases and J by 5 bases, with 3 bases of the junction left unmatched. This CDR3 is 13 amino acids long. Germline V gene data show CDR1 as MDHEN and CDR2 as SYDVKM. This clone was counted once. Only in-frame clones appear in the TCRdb table, and some are missing; sequencing was by immunoSEQ multiplex PCR. The sample holds over 150,000 clones, roughly 83% seen once. This receptor was identified in a woman aged 55-75 years with acute or convalescent COVID-19. The sequenced sample was peripheral blood. This chain connects TRBV28 to TRBJ2-5; 7 bases align to TRBD2. CDR3 protein: CASSLAGRETQYF. Written as DNA, the CDR3 is TGTGCCAGCAGTTTGGCCGGGAGGGAGACCCAGTACTTC.